A selection of T cell receptor beta chains follows, all from one sample in a study of cytomegalovirus exposure and HLA in healthy donors. Profiled with immunoSEQ multiplex PCR; TCRdb holds only in-frame clones, not every one. The sample has roughly 190,000 clones, about 9.4% seen once; the top ten hold 1% to 1.5%. Material: PBMCs. These receptors were taken from a woman aged 25-40 years in good health and CMV-seropositive. Each CDR3 is given without its conserved first and last residue. The order of the fields is V gene, J gene, CDR3 length, CDR3 protein.

>TRBV30|TRBJ2-7|13
AWSTGGGWRYEQY
>TRBV12-1|TRBJ2-2|10
ASSSCGEWLF
>TRBV7-2|TRBJ2-2|13
ASSLGGLAAGELF
>TRBV13|TRBJ1-2|13
ASSAGGQGLYGYT
>TRBV11-3|TRBJ2-5|11
ASSHSAEETQY
>TRBV11-2|TRBJ2-1|15
ASSLERGALSYNEQF
>TRBV27|TRBJ2-7|12
ASSFTGGAYEQY
>TRBV7-8|TRBJ1-3|14
ASSPRTGATGNTIY
>TRBV5-1|TRBJ1-5|11
ASSLAGDQPQH
>TRBV4-1|TRBJ2-3|14
ASSHPRTGWTDTQY
>TRBV5-4|TRBJ2-5|12
ASSGTGGERTQY
>TRBV2|TRBJ2-5|16
ASSARTSGRVQVETQY
>TRBV19|TRBJ2-1|14
ATAKGTISSYNEQF
>TRBV10-3|TRBJ1-5|11
AITGDSNQPQH
>TRBV7-9|TRBJ1-2|10
ASSVDRGGYT
>TRBV7-9|TRBJ2-7|13
ASSLGLAGVAEQY
>TRBV6-1|TRBJ1-5|13
ASSLRQGDNQPQH
>TRBV18|TRBJ2-5|18
ASSPRVRTGPGGQQETQY
>TRBV5-1|TRBJ2-1|13
ASSKLWTGENEQF
>TRBV29-1|TRBJ2-1|10
SGRLVSSEQF
>TRBV5-1|TRBJ2-5|13
ASSLVSLAEETQY
>TRBV11-3|TRBJ1-1|11
ASSLYGNTEAF
>TRBV7-9|TRBJ1-2|12
ASSPTGQNYGYT
>TRBV21-1|TRBJ2-7|14
ASSGGARDRHYEQY
>TRBV11-3|TRBJ1-2|9
ASSRRYGYT
>TRBV27|TRBJ2-5|14
ASRIGDSVVEETQY
>TRBV5-4|TRBJ2-1|12
ASSPREVGEAPF
>TRBV7-7|TRBJ2-1|13
ASSLKAGATYEQF
>TRBV2|TRBJ2-7|12
ASSGGTGGTEQY
>TRBV2|TRBJ2-7|15
ARRPYDPRDSVVEQY
>TRBV2|TRBJ1-3|11
ASRRGSGNTIY
>TRBV19|TRBJ1-2|13
ATARDREWSYGYT
>TRBV14|TRBJ2-7|12
ASSPRTGPYEQY
>TRBV18|TRBJ2-3|14
ASSPATSGSTDTQY
>TRBV5-5|TRBJ2-1|14
ASSLRRQGDYNEQF
>TRBV11-2|TRBJ2-7|13
ASSSQGAGVYEQY
>TRBV5-6|TRBJ1-1|15
ASSTTGVHTLRPEAF
>TRBV9|TRBJ1-4|14
ASSSSTGLTNEKLF
>TRBV6-5|TRBJ2-1|10
ASRQGGDEQF
>TRBV5-6|TRBJ1-1|10
ASSLNQDLPF
>TRBV7-9|TRBJ2-3|16
ASSLPLGLAGGPDTQY
>TRBV15|TRBJ2-3|12
ATSREIREDTQY
>TRBV5-4|TRBJ2-1|15
ASSLGAGQGVRNEQF
>TRBV6-1|TRBJ1-1|12
ASSGSTGNTEAF
>TRBV2|TRBJ2-7|13
ASSTPGQRSYEQY
>TRBV6-6|TRBJ2-3|9
ASRTTDTQY
>TRBV18|TRBJ1-2|12
ASSPGEDSVGYT
>TRBV28|TRBJ2-3|12
ASRSQGVPDTQY